The TCR beta chain described here comes from a study of CD8 T cells in ankylosing spondylitis. Study-wide results and caveats: Matched ankylosing spondylitis synovial fluid reportedly contained a significantly enriched population of disease-linked clones. Ankylosing spondylitis blood appeared to be characterized by a TCR beta motif of eight or nine highly homologous variants.

The authors made TCR beta libraries by quantitative 5'-RACE with molecular barcodes. MiXCR, applied by TCRdb to the 5' RACE reads, yields one record per CDR3 protein. The data hold roughly 48,000 distinct CDR3 sequences, with about 7.8% observed a single time. This clonotype showed up many times. What it recognizes is unknown. The trim removed 4 bases at V and 6 bases at J, leaving 7 bases unmatched. The CDR3 has 15 amino acids. Germline V lookup: CDR1 SGHRS, CDR2 YFSETQ. This sequence was found in a female donor with ankylosing spondylitis or in good health (not recorded which). The material sequenced was blood, either unsorted or a sorted T cell fraction (not recorded which). The chain is built from TRBV5-1 and TRBJ2-1; 10 bases agree with TRBD1. The CDR3 DNA follows: TGCGCCAGCAGCACCGGGACAGGGGATGTCAATGAGCAGTTCTTC. It codes for CASSTGTGDVNEQFF.